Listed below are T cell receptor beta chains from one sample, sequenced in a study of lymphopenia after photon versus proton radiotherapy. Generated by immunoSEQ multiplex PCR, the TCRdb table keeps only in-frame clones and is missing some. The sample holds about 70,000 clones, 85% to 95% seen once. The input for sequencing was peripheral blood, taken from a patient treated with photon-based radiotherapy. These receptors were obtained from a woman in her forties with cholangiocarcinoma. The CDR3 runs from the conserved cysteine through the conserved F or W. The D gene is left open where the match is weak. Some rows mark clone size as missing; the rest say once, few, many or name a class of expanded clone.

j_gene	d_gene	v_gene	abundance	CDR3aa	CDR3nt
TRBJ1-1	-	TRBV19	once	CASSLHLGNTEAFF	TGTGCCAGTAGTCTCCACTTGGGGAACACTGAAGCTTTCTTT
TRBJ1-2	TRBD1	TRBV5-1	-	CASSPGRWDRGNGYTF	TGCGCCAGCAGCCCCGGTCGTTGGGACAGGGGGAATGGCTACACCTTC
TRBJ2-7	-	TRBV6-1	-	CASSEFPGPYEQYF	TGTGCCAGCAGTGAATTTCCGGGGCCCTACGAGCAGTACTTC
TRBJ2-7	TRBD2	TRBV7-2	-	CASSYRGLAGREQYF	TGTGCCAGCAGCTACCGGGGACTAGCGGGAAGGGAGCAGTACTTC
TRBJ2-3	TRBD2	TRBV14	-	CASSQITGGTDTQYF	TGTGCCAGCAGTCAAATAACGGGGGGGACAGATACGCAGTATTTT
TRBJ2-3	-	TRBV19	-	CASSMPSGTSTDTQYF	TGTGCCAGTAGTATGCCCTCCGGGACTAGCACAGATACGCAGTATTTT
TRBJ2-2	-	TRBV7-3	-	CASSLLTGELFF	TGTGCCAGCAGCTTACTCACCGGGGAGCTGTTTTTT
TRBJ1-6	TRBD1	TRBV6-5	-	CASSYGTGMNSPLHF	TGTGCCAGCAGTTATGGGACAGGGATGAATTCACCCCTCCACTTT
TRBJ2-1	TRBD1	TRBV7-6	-	CASSHLQGAPSEQFF	TGTGCCAGCAGCCACCTACAGGGGGCGCCCAGTGAGCAGTTCTTC
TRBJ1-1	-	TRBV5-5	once	CASSSSSGVKDTEAFF	TGTGCCAGCAGCTCTTCCTCAGGGGTGAAGGACACTGAAGCTTTCTTT
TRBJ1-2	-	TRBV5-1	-	CASSLSPQTANYGYTF	TGCGCCAGCAGCCTTTCCCCGCAAACGGCTAACTATGGCTACACCTTC
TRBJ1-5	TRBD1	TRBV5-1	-	CASSLGDSINQPQHF	TGCGCCAGCAGCTTGGGGGACAGCATCAATCAGCCCCAGCATTTT
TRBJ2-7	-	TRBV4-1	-	CASSYGTTGTLEQYF	TGCGCCAGCAGCTACGGGACAACCGGGACGCTTGAGCAGTACTTC
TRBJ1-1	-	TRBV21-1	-	CASSGRDRGRGLSTEAFF	TGTGCCAGCAGCGGGCGGGACAGGGGCAGGGGACTTAGCACTGAAGCTTTCTTT
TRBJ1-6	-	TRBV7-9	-	CASSETDYNSPLHF	TGTGCCAGCAGCGAGACAGATTATAATTCACCCCTCCACTTT
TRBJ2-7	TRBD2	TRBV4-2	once	CASSRGAGGLGEQYF	TGTGCCAGCAGCCGCGGAGCGGGAGGATTGGGCGAGCAGTACTTC